This T cell receptor (beta chain) was found in a study of CD8 T cells in ankylosing spondylitis. This CDR3 contains 14 residues. V lost 5 bases to trimming and J lost 7 bases, with 15 bases between them. TCRdb reprocessed the 5' RACE reads with MiXCR, giving one entry per CDR3 protein. The data contain some 300,000 distinct CDR3 sequences, about 20% of them singletons. Sequenced: blood, either unsorted or a sorted T cell fraction (not recorded which). The chain employs TRBV12-3 or TRBV12-4 and TRBJ1-5, with D possibly matching TRBD1 (6 bases). The clonotype comes from a female donor with ankylosing spondylitis or in good health (not recorded which). The CDR3 reads CASSTTGTMQPQHF. CDR3 sequence (DNA): TGTGCCAGCAGTACCACAGGGACGATGCAGCCCCAGCATTTT.